The 21 T cell receptor beta chains below all came from one sample that was sequenced in a study of CD8 T cells in ankylosing spondylitis. These receptors are not linked to any known antigen. TCRdb processed the 5' RACE reads anew with MiXCR; each CDR3 protein has one entry. The profile shows about 840,000 distinct CDR3 sequences, 12% of them singletons. General observations from the study: What appeared characteristic of ankylosing spondylitis blood was a TCR beta motif of eight or nine highly homologous variants.

Sequenced sample: blood, either unsorted or a sorted T cell fraction (not recorded which). Receptors originate from a male donor with ankylosing spondylitis.

The genes are TRBV28 and TRBJ1-2; perhaps TRBD1 as D (6 bases). Per germline, CDR1 MDHEN and CDR2 SYDVKM. There are 14 residues in the CDR3. Trimming took 1 base from V and 4 from J, leaving 10 bases between them. Here the CDR3 DNA reads TGTGCCAGCAGTTTATACTTGGACAGCTATGGCTACACCTTC. It codes for CASSLYLDSYGYTF.

The chain links TRBV20-1 to TRBJ1-6; no clear D gene. Trimming shortened V by 4 bases and J by 8 bases, and 15 bases separated the two germline ends. The length of the CDR3 is 14 residues. The germline V gene encodes CDR1 DFQATT and CDR2 SNEGSKA (reference sequence). CDR3 protein: CSAISPGEDSPLHF. CDR3 coding DNA: TGCAGTGCTATCTCCCCCGGTGAGGATTCACCCCTCCACTTT.

This clonotype was counted between two and nine times. The V call is TRBV20-1, the J call TRBJ2-5; possibly TRBD2 for D (5 bases). From germline, CDR1 is DFQATT and CDR2 SNEGSKA (reference sequence). The CDR3 runs 13 residues. Trimming took off 5 bases at V and 3 bases at J, with 13 bases between the two ends. The CDR3 here is CSAETTNEETQYF. As DNA, the CDR3 is TGCAGTGCTGAGACGACTAACGAAGAGACCCAGTACTTC.

The table lists this clonotype with many counts. The chain couples TRBV20-1 to TRBJ2-5, with no clear D. Germline-derived CDR1 and CDR2 are DFQATT and SNEGSKA (reference sequence). The V end was cut by 4 bases, the J end by 5 bases, with 11 bases between. The CDR3 extends over 12 amino acids. DNA for the CDR3: TGCAGTGCTACTAGAGGTTGGGAGACCCAGTACTTC. Its translation is CSATRGWETQYF.

This chain uses TRBV20-1 with TRBJ2-1; maybe TRBD2 (6 bases). CDR1 is DFQATT, CDR2 SNEGSKA, per germline (reference sequence). The CDR3 spans 13 residues. Trimming removed 7 bases at V and 3 bases at J, with 13 bases between. This CDR3 is CSVTPTSYNEQFF. CDR3 sequence (DNA): TGCAGTGTTACCCCGACTAGCTACAATGAGCAGTTCTTC.

The V call is TRBV11-3, the J call TRBJ2-5; a possible D gene is TRBD2 (6 bases). This CDR3 comprises 16 residues. Germline V gene lookup returns CDR1 SGHNT and CDR2 YENEEA. The ends were cut back, 5 bases at V and 7 bases at J, with 23 bases in the middle. CDR3 coding DNA: TGTGCCAGCAGCCTCAGAGGAGGGGACCCCGGGGGGACCCAGTACTTC. It translates to CASSLRGGDPGGTQYF. The full variable domain, in which reference TRBV11-3 and TRBJ2-5 provide the parts outside the CDR3, is EAGVVQSPRYKIIEKKQPVAFWCNPISGHNTLYWYLQNLGQGPELLIRYENEEAVDDSQLPKDRFSAERLKGVDSTLKIQPAELGDSAVYLCASSLRGGDPGGTQYFGPGTRLLVL.

This clonotype was recorded a few times. The J gene is TRBJ1-1, the V gene TRBV20-1, with 7 bases aligning to TRBD1. Germline CDR1 and CDR2: DFQATT and SNEGSKA (reference sequence). This CDR3 is 14 amino acids long. V lost 0 bases to trimming and J lost 0 bases; unmatched junction nucleotides: 1. CDR3 protein: CSAREQGMNTEAFF. The CDR3 DNA is TGCAGTGCTAGAGAACAGGGGATGAACACTGAAGCTTTCTTT.

V gene TRBV4-2 combines with J gene TRBJ2-7; tentatively, D is TRBD2 (5 bases). The V end was cut by 2 bases, the J end by 7 bases, with 18 bases between. Germline V gene data show CDR1 as LGHNA and CDR2 as YNFKEQ. This CDR3 has 15 amino acids. The CDR3 reads CASSQLTGQRLEQYF. The CDR3 region has the DNA TGTGCCAGCAGCCAACTAACCGGGCAGCGGTTGGAGCAGTACTTC.

This sequence joins TRBV10-3 and TRBJ2-1; 7 bases align to TRBD2. The CDR3 totals 14 residues. V lost 6 bases and J lost 12; bases outside the gene matches: 14. Germline CDR1 and CDR2: ENHRY and SYGVKD. Written as DNA, the CDR3 is TGTGCCATCAGCCCCCTGACTACAGCGGGAAGGCAGTTCTTC. Amino acids: CAISPLTTAGRQFF.

This chain uses TRBV20-1 with TRBJ2-1; 14 bases match TRBD2. Germline V gives CDR1 DFQATT, CDR2 SNEGSKA (reference sequence). V shed 6 bases and J 3 bases; nucleotides not matched to a gene: 7. There are 16 residues in the CDR3. The CDR3 region is CSALGLAGGNYNEQFF. In DNA, the CDR3 is TGCAGTGCCCTTGGACTAGCGGGAGGTAACTACAATGAGCAGTTCTTC.

This clonotype was recorded many times. The chain employs TRBV29-1 and TRBJ1-1; perhaps TRBD1 as D (5 bases). Germline CDR1 and CDR2: SQVTM and ANQGSEA. V gave up 7 bases and J gave up 3 bases, with 12 bases separating them. The CDR3 has 12 amino acids. The CDR3 DNA reads TGCAGCGGGTTCTCGGGGGACACTGAAGCTTTCTTT. It translates to CSGFSGDTEAFF. Variable domain in full (rest from reference TRBV29-1 and TRBJ1-1): SAVISQKPSRDICQRGTSLTIQCQVDSQVTMMFWYRQQPGQSLTLIATANQGSEATYESGFVIDKFPISRPNLTFSTLTVSNMSPEDSSIYLCSGFSGDTEAFFGQGTRLTVV.

This clonotype has a handful of counts. The chain has TRBV20-1 and TRBJ2-1, with 7 positions matching TRBD1. The CDR3 contains 15 residues. V was pared by 5 bases and J by 5 bases, with 12 bases of the junction left unmatched. Germline-derived CDR1 and CDR2 are DFQATT and SNEGSKA (reference sequence). The CDR3 loop reads CSAVRTGRFDNEQFF. The CDR3 coding sequence is TGCAGTGCTGTTAGGACAGGACGGTTTGACAATGAGCAGTTCTTC.

The chain uses TRBV5-5 and TRBJ2-5; TRBD2 matches at 11 bases. The germline gives CDR1 SGHKS, CDR2 YYEKEE (reference sequence). V was pared by 0 bases and J by 0 bases, with 7 bases of the junction left unmatched. The CDR3 extends over 18 amino acids. Here the CDR3 reads CASSLAASGRSYQETQYF. CDR3 coding DNA: TGTGCCAGCAGCTTGGCGGCTAGCGGGAGGTCGTACCAAGAGACCCAGTACTTC.

Ten or more counts support this clonotype. The chain uses TRBV4-3 and TRBJ2-3; weak D call: TRBD2 (6 bases). Per the germline V gene, CDR1 is LGHNA and CDR2 is YSLEER. Trimming removed 2 bases at V and 6 bases at J, with 15 bases between. This CDR3 has 15 amino acids. CDR3 sequence (DNA): TGCGCCAGCAGCCAATCCGACCGCGGGGCCGATACGCAGTATTTT. Translating it yields CASSQSDRGADTQYF.

Only a few counts were recorded for this clonotype. The rearrangement links TRBV6-1 to TRBJ1-1; D may be TRBD1 (5 bases). The CDR3 is 17 residues long. V was pared by 4 bases and J by 3 bases, with 21 bases between. CDR1 and CDR2 from the germline V gene are MNHNS and SASEGT. CDR3 region: CASSAGPGPGRYTEAFF. CDR3 coding DNA: TGTGCCAGCAGTGCGGGACCGGGGCCCGGGAGGTACACTGAAGCTTTCTTT.

A few counts support this clonotype. The chain combines TRBV7-8 with TRBJ2-1; D remains unclear. This CDR3 has 14 residues. CDR1 is SGHVS and CDR2 is FQNEAQ in the germline V gene. Trimming removed 2 bases from V and 4 bases from J, with 9 bases in between. The CDR3 region is CASSLFSQYNEQFF. The CDR3 nucleotides read TGTGCCAGCAGCTTATTCTCCCAATACAATGAGCAGTTCTTC.

This clonotype was seen only a few times. This rearrangement joins TRBV24-1 to TRBJ1-1, with D possibly being TRBD1 (6 bases). This CDR3 contains 16 residues. V was shortened by 2 bases and J by 1 base, with 13 bases between the two germline ends. Germline V gene lookup returns CDR1 KGHDR and CDR2 SFDVKD. The CDR3 DNA follows: TGTGCCACCAGTGATTCGCAACAGGGTTGGAACACTGAAGCTTTCTTT. Protein sequence: CATSDSQQGWNTEAFF.

This clonotype was found many times. This chain joins TRBV7-2 and TRBJ2-7; a possible D gene is TRBD1 (6 bases). Deletions cut 5 bases from V and 6 bases from J, with 8 bases between. The germline gives CDR1 SGHTA, CDR2 FQGNSA. The CDR3 runs 11 residues. CDR3: CASSPGAEQYF. For the CDR3, the DNA is TGTGCCAGCAGCCCAGGGGCCGAGCAGTACTTC.

The rearrangement links TRBV5-1 to TRBJ2-1; D uncertain. From germline, CDR1 is SGHRS and CDR2 YFSETQ. CDR3 length: 14 residues. V lost 0 bases to trimming and J lost 3 bases, with 7 bases between them. Here the CDR3 DNA reads TGCGCCAGCAGCTTGGCTCTCGACTACAATGAGCAGTTCTTC. Encoded protein: CASSLALDYNEQFF.

This clonotype was detected only a few times. V gene TRBV7-2 combines with J gene TRBJ2-7; D possibly matches TRBD1 or TRBD2 (6 bases each). The V end was cut by 5 bases, the J end by 4 bases, with 18 bases between. The CDR3 runs 15 residues. Germline V CDR1 and CDR2: SGHTA, FQGNSA. The CDR3 here is CASSPRTGARYEQYF. CDR3 in DNA: TGTGCCAGCAGCCCACGTACGGGGGCAAGGTACGAGCAGTACTTC.

J is TRBJ2-7 and V is TRBV10-3; TRBD1 matches at 7 bases. V lost 10 bases, J lost 2 bases, and 8 bases stayed unmatched. The CDR3 has 13 residues. The germline V gene has CDR1 ENHRY and CDR2 SYGVKD. CDR3 sequence reads: CATTGTDTYEQYF. Written as DNA, the CDR3 is TGTGCCACCACTGGGACAGACACCTACGAGCAGTACTTC.